These T cell receptor beta chains were read from a single sample in a study of control samples from healthy donors and cancer patients. Profiling relied on immunoSEQ multiplex PCR, and the TCRdb table lists in-frame clones only, not all of them. This table holds tens of thousands of clones, 93% found once. The sample was PBMCs. These receptors originate from a woman aged 40 to 50 with lung cancer. Each CDR3 is given with its conserved first and last residue. The D gene is left open where the match is weak. Clone size is stated in some rows and not others, as once, few, many or a class when expanded.

V gene,clone size,J gene,D gene,CDR3 DNA,CDR3 protein
TRBV19,-,TRBJ2-2,-,TGTGCCAGTAGTATATCACCCCGAACCGGGGAGCTGTTTTTT,CASSISPRTGELFF
TRBV7-9,-,TRBJ2-3,-,TGTGCCAGCAGCCCCAACGAGGGGAGAGATACGCAGTATTTT,CASSPNEGRDTQYF
TRBV28,-,TRBJ2-3,-,TGTGCCAGCAGGGCGCAGGGCTCCACAGATACGCAGTATTTT,CASRAQGSTDTQYF
TRBV5-1,-,TRBJ2-1,-,TGCGCCAGCAGTCCCGGGCCTACCACCACTCACTCGATCAATGAGCAGTTCTTC,CASSPGPTTTHSINEQFF
TRBV14,-,TRBJ2-7,-,TGTGCCAGCAGCCACAGGGTATCCTACGAGCAGTACTTC,CASSHRVSYEQYF
TRBV12-3/TRBV12-4,-,TRBJ2-7,TRBD1,TGTGCCAGCAGACCCGGACAGGGGAGGAAGCAGTACTTC,CASRPGQGRKQYF
TRBV30,-,TRBJ1-5,-,TGTGCCTGGAGTGCTACAGGGATTGGACAGCCCCAGCATTTT,CAWSATGIGQPQHF
TRBV4-1,-,TRBJ1-6,-,TGCGCCAGCAGCCAAGAGGCAGGGGCTCTGGGTAATTCACCCCTCCACTTT,CASSQEAGALGNSPLHF
TRBV7-7,-,TRBJ2-6,-,TGTGCTAGCAGCTTAGCTTCCGGATCGTCTGGGGCCAACGTCCTGACTTTC,CASSLASGSSGANVLTF
TRBV2,-,TRBJ2-7,TRBD2,TGTGCCAGCAGGGAGCGGGAGGGGCCATACGAGCAGTACTTC,CASREREGPYEQYF
TRBV6-5,-,TRBJ2-7,-,TGTGCCAGCAGTTACGAGGGTCCTAACGAGCAGTACTTC,CASSYEGPNEQYF
TRBV28,-,TRBJ2-5,-,TGTGCCAGCAGTCGGGGACCTCTAAGTTTTTGGAAAGAGACCCAGTACTTC,CASSRGPLSFWKETQYF
TRBV25-1,once,TRBJ1-1,-,TGTGCCAGCAGTGAGGGGGCTGAAGCTTTCTTT,CASSEGAEAFF
TRBV19,-,TRBJ2-6,-,TGTGCCAGTAGTATAGGAGGGCGCGGGGCCAACGTCCTGACTTTC,CASSIGGRGANVLTF
TRBV5-4,-,TRBJ2-7,TRBD1,TGTGCCAGCAGCTTAAAGCCCATGACAGGGCCGGGCGAGCAGTACTTC,CASSLKPMTGPGEQYF
TRBV9,-,TRBJ1-2,-,TGTGCCAGCAGCGTAGGTCTCCCGGTCACCTATGGCTACACCTTC,CASSVGLPVTYGYTF
TRBV12-3/TRBV12-4,few,TRBJ1-3,-,TGTGCCAGCAGTTCTCCAGGGAGGGTCACCATATATTTT,CASSSPGRVTIYF
TRBV2,-,TRBJ2-7,TRBD1,TGTGCCAGCCGAAGGACAGGGGTTATTGACTACGAGCAGTACTTC,CASRRTGVIDYEQYF
TRBV11-2,-,TRBJ1-3,-,TGTGCCAGCAGCTCCACGAGGGCATTAAACACCATATATTTT,CASSSTRALNTIYF
TRBV2,-,TRBJ2-3,-,TGTGCCAGCAGGGCCCGACTGGAGCGGGCACGGGCGGATACGCAGTATTTT,CASRARLERARADTQYF
TRBV7-9,-,TRBJ2-2,-,TGTGCCAGCAGCTCCAACCTTAAACCCGGGGAGCTGTTTTTT,CASSSNLKPGELFF
TRBV24-1,once,TRBJ2-1,TRBD2,TGTGCCACCAGTGATAGGGTTGGGACTAGCGGGGGGAATGAGCAGTTCTTC,CATSDRVGTSGGNEQFF
TRBV6-2/TRBV6-3,-,TRBJ1-6,-,TGTGCCAGCAGTTACATGCAGGGGACACCACCCCTCCACTTT,CASSYMQGTPPLHF
TRBV6-2/TRBV6-3,-,TRBJ1-6,-,TGTGCCAGCAGTTACGGGGCCAGCTCCTATAATTCACCCCTCCACTTT,CASSYGASSYNSPLHF
TRBV2,-,TRBJ2-2,-,TGTGCCAGCAGGGACAGGAACACCGGGGAGCTGTTTTTT,CASRDRNTGELFF
TRBV9,-,TRBJ2-7,TRBD1,TGTGCCAGCAGCTCGCGGCAAGGGACAGGGACCGACGAGCAGTACTTC,CASSSRQGTGTDEQYF
TRBV9,-,TRBJ1-2,-,TGTGCCAGCAGCCCGCGGGGGCAGCCAGGCTACACCTTC,CASSPRGQPGYTF
TRBV3-1/TRBV3-2,-,TRBJ2-3,-,TGTGCCAGCAGCGCGAGCACAGATACGCAGTATTTT,CASSASTDTQYF
TRBV5-5,-,TRBJ2-3,-,TGTGCCAGCAGCTTGGCCGGAAGCGCCGGCACAGATACGCAGTATTTT,CASSLAGSAGTDTQYF
TRBV27,-,TRBJ1-4,-,TGTGCCAGCAGTCCAGATATTGGGAGGGGATGGGAAAAACTGTTTTTT,CASSPDIGRGWEKLFF
TRBV3-1/TRBV3-2,-,TRBJ2-7,-,TGTGCCAGCAGCCTCGGGACCGTCTCCTACGAGCAGTACTTC,CASSLGTVSYEQYF
TRBV7-8,-,TRBJ1-2,TRBD1,TGTGCCAGCAGCTTCTCGGGACAGGGCTATGGCTACACCTTC,CASSFSGQGYGYTF
TRBV15,-,TRBJ1-3,-,TGTGCCACCAGCACTACGGACAGCTACTTCTCTGGAAACACCATATATTTT,CATSTTDSYFSGNTIYF
TRBV19,-,TRBJ2-2,-,TGTGCCAGTAGTATAGGGCCGGGTTCCGGGGAGCTGTTTTTT,CASSIGPGSGELFF
TRBV9,-,TRBJ2-1,-,TGTGCCAGCAGCTACGCCCCCCAGGGGAGCGTGTTCTTC,CASSYAPQGSVFF
TRBV18,once,TRBJ1-2,TRBD1,TGTGCCAGCTCACGAGGAGGGACAGAGCAGAATGGCTACACCTTC,CASSRGGTEQNGYTF
TRBV10-2,-,TRBJ2-3,-,TGCGCCAGCCGGGACCCCAGCACAGATACGCAGTATTTT,CASRDPSTDTQYF
TRBV3-1/TRBV3-2,-,TRBJ2-7,-,TGTGCCAGCAGCCAGCCTATCCGGGCTAGCGCAAACTCCTACGAGCAGTACTTC,CASSQPIRASANSYEQYF
TRBV4-1,once,TRBJ1-1,-,TGCGCCAGCAGCCAGCATTCAGGGGACAACACTGAAGCTTTCTTT,CASSQHSGDNTEAFF